These 2 T cell receptor beta chains were sequenced from one sample in a study of blood T cell repertoires in COVID-19. Clones were sequenced by immunoSEQ multiplex PCR, and TCRdb holds only the in-frame ones, with some missing. The data contain 50,000 to 55,000 clones, approximately 85% of them seen just once; the ten biggest clones take up approximately 6.5%. Sample: peripheral blood. All receptors come from a man in his 60s with acute or convalescent COVID-19.

This clone occurred a few times. V is TRBV11-2 and J is TRBJ2-1, with D hard to call. This CDR3 is 15 amino acids long. Germline CDR1 SGHAT, CDR2 FQNNGV. The V end was cut by 4 bases, the J end by 0 bases, with 10 bases between. Written as DNA, the CDR3 is TGTGCCAGCAGCTCTCTCCAGCGCTCCTACAATGAGCAGTTCTTC. Translating gives CASSSLQRSYNEQFF.

The chain combines TRBV15 with TRBJ2-7, with D tentatively TRBD2 (5 bases). Trimming removed 0 bases from V and 2 bases from J, with 11 bases in between. Germline V gene sequence: CDR1 LNHNV, CDR2 YYDKDF (reference sequence). The CDR3 covers 15 residues. Here the CDR3 reads CATSRDRGSTYEQYF. In DNA form, the CDR3 reads TGTGCCACCAGCAGAGATCGGGGATCAACCTACGAGCAGTACTTC.